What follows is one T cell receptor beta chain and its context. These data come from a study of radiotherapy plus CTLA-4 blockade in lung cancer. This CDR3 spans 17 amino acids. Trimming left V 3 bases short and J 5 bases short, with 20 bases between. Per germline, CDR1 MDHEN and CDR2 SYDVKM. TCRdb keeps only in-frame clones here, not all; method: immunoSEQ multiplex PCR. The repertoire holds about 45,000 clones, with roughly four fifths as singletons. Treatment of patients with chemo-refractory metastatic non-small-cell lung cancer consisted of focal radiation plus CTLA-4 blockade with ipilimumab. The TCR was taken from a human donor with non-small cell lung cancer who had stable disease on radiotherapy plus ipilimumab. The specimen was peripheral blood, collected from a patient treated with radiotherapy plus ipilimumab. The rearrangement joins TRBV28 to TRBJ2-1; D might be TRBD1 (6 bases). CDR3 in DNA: TGTGCCAGCAGTTTGAACAACAGGGAAAACTTGGACAATGAGCAGTTCTTC. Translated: CASSLNNRENLDNEQFF.